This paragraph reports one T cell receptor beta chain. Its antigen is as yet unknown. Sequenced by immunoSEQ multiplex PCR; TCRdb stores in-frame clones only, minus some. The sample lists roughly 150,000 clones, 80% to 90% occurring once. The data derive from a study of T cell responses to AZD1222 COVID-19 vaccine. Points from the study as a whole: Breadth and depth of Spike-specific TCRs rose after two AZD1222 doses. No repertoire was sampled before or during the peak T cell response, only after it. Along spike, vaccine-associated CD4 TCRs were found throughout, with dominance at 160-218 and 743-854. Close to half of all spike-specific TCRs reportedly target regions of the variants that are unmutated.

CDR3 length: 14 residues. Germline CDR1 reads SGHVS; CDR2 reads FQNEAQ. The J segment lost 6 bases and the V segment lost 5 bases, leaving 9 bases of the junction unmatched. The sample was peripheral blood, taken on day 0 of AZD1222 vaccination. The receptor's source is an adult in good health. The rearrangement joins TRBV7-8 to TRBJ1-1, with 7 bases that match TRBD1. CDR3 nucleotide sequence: TGTGCCAGCAGCCGCGGGACAGTTCACGCTGAAGCTTTCTTT. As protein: CASSRGTVHAEAFF.